The 27 T cell receptor beta chains below come from one sample, sequenced in a study of identifying expanded T cells in peripheral blood. Assay used: immunoSEQ multiplex PCR; TCRdb lists only in-frame clones, some missing. The sample records fewer than 130,000 clones, roughly 89% being singletons. The sequenced sample consisted of blood. These receptors all come from a person aged 18-70 years in good health.

The V gene is TRBV28, the J gene TRBJ1-5, with D uncertain. The CDR3 length is 15 residues. The ends were cut back, 3 bases at V and 6 bases at J, with 15 bases in the middle. The germline CDR1 and CDR2 sequences are MDHEN and SYDVKM. The CDR3 nucleotides are TGTGCCAGCAGTTTGGGTCCGGAAGCCGGTCAGCCCCAGCATTTT. The encoded protein is CASSLGPEAGQPQHF.

The CDR3 is CAISGQMEETQYF. As DNA, the CDR3 is TGTGCCATCAGTGGCCAAATGGAGGAGACCCAGTACTTC. The chain recombines TRBV10-3 with TRBJ2-5; no clear D. V was pared by 4 bases and J by 5 bases, with 11 bases between. Germline loops: CDR1 ENHRY, CDR2 SYGVKD. This CDR3 has 13 amino acids.

This clone came up a few times. The J gene is TRBJ2-2, the V gene TRBV28, with a tentative D call TRBD1 (5 bases). Germline V gives CDR1 MDHEN, CDR2 SYDVKM. The CDR3 is 14 residues long. Trimming cost V 7 bases and J 4 bases, with 13 bases left between them. CDR3 protein: CASTQEQVTGELFF. In nucleotides, the CDR3 is TGTGCCAGCACCCAAGAACAGGTCACCGGGGAGCTGTTTTTT.

This clone was observed a single time. The CDR3 DNA is TGTGCCAGCAGTTACTCCCCCCAGGGGGAAAAACTGTTTTTT. It encodes CASSYSPQGEKLFF. The chain couples TRBV6-5 to TRBJ1-4, with D perhaps matching TRBD1 (6 bases). The CDR3 covers 14 residues. Trimming removed 0 bases from V and 8 bases from J, with 10 bases in between. Germline CDR1 and CDR2: MNHEY and SVGAGI.

V gene TRBV4-2 combines with J gene TRBJ1-2, with TRBD1 as a possible D gene (5 bases). The V end lost 0 bases, the J end lost 4 bases, and 15 bases lay between the germline ends. Germline V CDR1 and CDR2: LGHNA, YNFKEQ. This CDR3 has 16 amino acids. CDR3 amino acids: CASSQDQSPGRYGYTF. In nucleotides, the CDR3 is TGTGCCAGCAGCCAAGATCAAAGCCCAGGGCGCTATGGCTACACCTTC.

The chain carries TRBV13 and TRBJ2-5; the D is unclear. V dropped 4 bases and J dropped 5 bases, with 14 bases sitting between them. Looked up from germline, CDR1 is PRHDT and CDR2 is FYEKMQ (reference sequence). CDR3 size: 14 residues. The chain's CDR3 is CASSYPVVGETQYF. As DNA, the CDR3 is TGTGCCAGCAGCTACCCTGTGGTTGGGGAGACCCAGTACTTC. The full variable domain, rest sourced from reference TRBV13 and TRBJ2-5, is AAGVIQSPRHLIKEKRETATLKCYPIPRHDTVYWYQQGPGQDPQFLISFYEKMQSDKGSIPDRFSAQQFSDYHSELNMSSLELGDSALYFCASSYPVVGETQYFGPGTRLLVL.

The J gene is TRBJ2-7, the V gene TRBV6-1; possible D gene TRBD2, 6 bases. Looked up from germline, CDR1 is MNHNS and CDR2 is SASEGT. The V gene lost 5 bases and the J gene lost 2 bases, with 16 bases spanning the gap. The length of the CDR3 is 15 residues. The CDR3 nucleotides read TGTGCCAGCAGTTTTGGAGGGGCCGGAACCTACGAGCAGTACTTC. Its protein product is CASSFGGAGTYEQYF.

This rearrangement joins TRBV18 to TRBJ1-1; D is unresolved. Per the germline V gene, CDR1 is KGHSH and CDR2 is LQKENI. V was clipped by 6 bases and J by 1 base, with 9 bases between them. This CDR3 is 13 amino acids long. The DNA of the CDR3 is TGTGCCAGCTCCTCCGAGGAGAACACTGAAGCTTTCTTT. It yields the protein CASSSEENTEAFF.

The chain joins TRBV6-6 to TRBJ1-5; D uncertain. V lost 6 bases to trimming and J lost 1 base, with 7 bases between them. The CDR3 is 13 amino acids. Germline CDR1 and CDR2: MNHNY and SVGAGI (reference sequence). CDR3 nucleotides: TGTGCCAGCAGCCAGGACAGCAATCAGCCCCAGCATTTT. Translation: CASSQDSNQPQHF.

As concerns this clone: In the same sample, other DNA sequences code for this CDR3. The chain couples TRBV7-9 to TRBJ2-3, with 8 positions matching TRBD2. CDR1 and CDR2 (germline): SEHNR, FQNEAQ (reference sequence). V lost 5 bases, J lost 4 bases, and 5 bases stayed unmatched. This CDR3 has 14 residues. CDR3 region: CASSPSGGADTQYF. CDR3 coding DNA: TGTGCCAGCAGCCCGTCGGGGGGGGCAGATACGCAGTATTTT.

The rearrangement joins TRBV5-1 to TRBJ2-7; D possibly corresponds to TRBD1 (5 bases). The CDR3 has 15 amino acids. Between the trimmed V and J ends, which lost 1 base and 2 bases, there was a span of 13 bases. Germline V lookup: CDR1 SGHRS, CDR2 YFSETQ. CDR3: CASSLIAGSAYEQYF. CDR3 nucleotide sequence: TGCGCCAGCAGCTTGATCGCAGGGTCGGCCTACGAGCAGTACTTC.

The V and J genes are TRBV25-1 and TRBJ2-2, with D possibly being TRBD1 or TRBD2 (5 bases each). V lost 10 bases and J lost 3, with 9 bases in between. Germline lookup yields CDR1 MGHDK and CDR2 SYGVNS. This CDR3 is 12 amino acids long. The CDR3 DNA reads TGTGCCACTGTGGGGGACACCGGGGAGCTGTTTTTT. Translated: CATVGDTGELFF. The full variable domain, completed using reference TRBV25-1 and TRBJ2-2, is EADIYQTPRYLVIGTGKKITLECSQTMGHDKMYWYQQDPGMELHLIHYSYGVNSTEKGDLSSESTVSRIRTEHFPLTLESARPSHTSQYLCATVGDTGELFFGEGSRLTVL.

The gene calls are TRBV4-3 and TRBJ2-5, with D uncertain. The CDR3 sequence is 11 residues long. Trimming pared 3 bases from V and 4 bases from J, leaving 3 bases between. Germline assignment: CDR1 LGHNA and CDR2 YSLEER. This CDR3 reads CASSHGETQYF. The CDR3 nucleotides read TGCGCCAGCAGCCACGGAGAGACCCAGTACTTC.

The gene calls are TRBV15 and TRBJ2-3; 10 positions match TRBD2. The CDR3 is made up of 16 amino acids. After removal of 6 bases from V and 2 bases from J, the junction contained 8 bases not matched to a gene. Germline V gene sequence: CDR1 LNHNV, CDR2 YYDKDF (reference sequence). The CDR3 nucleotides read TGTGCCACCAGAGGGCTAGCGGGGGTACACACAGATACGCAGTATTTT. Translating it yields CATRGLAGVHTDTQYF.

This chain links TRBV11-2 with TRBJ2-1; tentative D call: TRBD2 (6 bases). Trimming stripped 1 base from V and 0 bases from J, with 13 bases between. This CDR3 spans 17 amino acids. CDR1 and CDR2 from the germline V gene are SGHAT and FQNNGV. The CDR3, as DNA: TGTGCCAGCAGCTTAGGGGAGGAGGAGGGCTCCTACAATGAGCAGTTCTTC. Protein product: CASSLGEEEGSYNEQFF.

The chain employs TRBV7-9 and TRBJ1-2; 9 bases fit TRBD1. The CDR3 contains 14 residues. Per the germline V gene, CDR1 is SEHNR and CDR2 is FQNEAQ (reference sequence). V shed 5 bases, J shed 6 bases, and the junction held 7 bases outside the gene matches. CDR3 amino acids: CASSASTGGHGYTF. The DNA of the CDR3 is TGTGCCAGCAGCGCCTCAACAGGGGGCCATGGCTACACCTTC.

V and J are TRBV28 and TRBJ2-3; no reliable D call. Per germline, CDR1 MDHEN and CDR2 SYDVKM. V shed 7 bases and J shed 4 bases, with 6 bases lying between them. This CDR3 region has 11 residues. The CDR3 region has the DNA TGTGCCAGCACCGGGCCAGATACGCAGTATTTT. Its protein is CASTGPDTQYF.

This clone has just a few counts. The gene calls are TRBV15 and TRBJ1-1, with D possibly being TRBD1 (5 bases). Germline CDR1 is LNHNV and CDR2 is YYDKDF (reference sequence). CDR3 length equals 15 residues. V lost 0 bases and J 5 bases, leaving 13 bases between the germline ends. The CDR3 DNA reads TGTGCCACCAGCAGAGATCAAGGGGTATCGACTGAAGCTTTCTTT. Translating gives CATSRDQGVSTEAFF.

This chain links TRBV6-1 with TRBJ2-1; 8 bases align to TRBD2. V shed 8 bases and J 3 bases; nucleotides not matched to a gene: 6. The CDR3 consists of 14 residues. Germline CDR1 and CDR2: MNHNS and SASEGT. CDR3: CASAVGGGYNEQFF. In nucleotides, the CDR3 is TGTGCCAGCGCAGTCGGGGGGGGCTACAATGAGCAGTTCTTC.

The V and J genes are TRBV5-3 and TRBJ2-3; TRBD1 aligns across 11 bases. TRBV5-3 is sorted into the ORF group, with uncertain function. With 4 bases clipped from V and 1 base from J, the junction kept 8 bases outside the gene matches. The CDR3 loop spans 17 amino acids. CDR3 amino acids: CARSPRGTGGCTDTQYF. In DNA, the CDR3 is TGTGCCAGAAGCCCTAGGGGGACAGGGGGTTGCACAGATACGCAGTATTTT.

This clone was recorded a few times. The rearrangement joins TRBV5-6 to TRBJ2-1, with 7 bases that match TRBD2. From germline, CDR1 is SGHDT and CDR2 YYEEEE. V shed 2 bases and J 5 bases; nucleotides not matched to a gene: 4. CDR3 length: 14 amino acids. The CDR3 protein is CASSLGLGDNEQFF. CDR3 DNA: TGTGCCAGCAGCTTAGGACTAGGGGACAATGAGCAGTTCTTC. Using reference TRBV5-6 and TRBJ2-1 for the parts outside the CDR3, the full variable domain is DAGVTQSPTHLIKTRGQQVTLRCSPKSGHDTVSWYQQALGQGPQFIFQYYEEEERQRGNFPDRFSGHQFPNYSSELNVNALLLGDSALYLCASSLGLGDNEQFFGPGTRLTVL.

The chain links TRBV5-1 to TRBJ2-1, with D perhaps TRBD1 (5 bases). Germline V CDR1 and CDR2: SGHRS, YFSETQ. V lost 0 bases and J 11 bases, leaving 9 bases between the germline ends. This CDR3 is 12 amino acids long. CDR3 sequence (DNA): TGCGCCAGCAGCTTGGACAGGCAAAAGCAGTTCTTC. Translated: CASSLDRQKQFF.

This chain connects TRBV19 to TRBJ2-2, with D uncertain. V dropped 7 bases and J dropped 4 bases, with 13 bases sitting between them. Germline CDR1 reads LNHDA; CDR2 reads SQIVND (reference sequence). The CDR3 is 14 residues long. In nucleotides, the CDR3 is TGTGCCAGTACTAGTTTGATAGGCACCGGGGAGCTGTTTTTT. It translates to CASTSLIGTGELFF.

The V and J genes are TRBV6-6 and TRBJ1-1; no firm D call. The V gene lost 3 bases and the J gene lost 6 bases, with 5 bases spanning the gap. The CDR3 is made up of 11 amino acids. Germline V gives CDR1 MNHNY, CDR2 SVGAGI (reference sequence). Written as DNA, the CDR3 is TGTGCCAGCAGTTATGGGGCTGAAGCTTTCTTT. This gives the protein CASSYGAEAFF.

J is TRBJ2-7 and V is TRBV5-1; tentatively, D is TRBD1 (5 bases). CDR3 length: 13 amino acids. From germline, CDR1 is SGHRS and CDR2 YFSETQ. Trimming removed 3 bases at V and 3 bases at J, with 10 bases between. The CDR3 DNA reads TGCGCCAGCAGCTATGACAGAAACTACGAGCAGTACTTC. Protein: CASSYDRNYEQYF.

This clone has more than one count but fewer than ten. The chain has TRBV7-8 and TRBJ1-6; D might be TRBD1 (5 bases). V dropped 1 base and J dropped 10 bases, with 17 bases sitting between them. Looked up from germline, CDR1 is SGHVS and CDR2 is FQNEAQ. CDR3 size: 16 residues. CDR3 sequence: CASSLVWGTSGSPLHF. CDR3 sequence (DNA): TGTGCCAGCAGCTTAGTTTGGGGGACGAGTGGGTCACCCCTCCACTTT.

The gene calls are TRBV6-5 and TRBJ2-2; TRBD2 is a possible D gene (5 bases). The CDR3 has 15 amino acids. Germline loops: CDR1 MNHEY, CDR2 SVGAGI. V lost 4 bases, J lost 2 bases, and 11 bases lay in between. The CDR3 reads CASSWGEGNTGELFF. CDR3 DNA sequence: TGTGCCAGCAGTTGGGGAGAGGGAAACACCGGGGAGCTGTTTTTT.